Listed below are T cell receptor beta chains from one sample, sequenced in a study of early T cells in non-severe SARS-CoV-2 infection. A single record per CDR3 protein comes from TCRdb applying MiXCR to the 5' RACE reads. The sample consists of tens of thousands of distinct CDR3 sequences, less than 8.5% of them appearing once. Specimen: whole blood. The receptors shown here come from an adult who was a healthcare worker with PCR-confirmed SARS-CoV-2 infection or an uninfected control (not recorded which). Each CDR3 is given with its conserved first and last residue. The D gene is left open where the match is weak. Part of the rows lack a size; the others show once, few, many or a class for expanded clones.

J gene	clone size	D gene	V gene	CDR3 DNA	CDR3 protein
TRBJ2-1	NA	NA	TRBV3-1	TGTGCCAGCAGCCAAGATCGACGACATGAGCAGTTCTTC	CASSQDRRHEQFF
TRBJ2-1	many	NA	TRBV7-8	TGTGCCAGCAGCTTACTCTCGGGGGCCCTCTCCTACAATGAGCAGTTCTTC	CASSLLSGALSYNEQFF
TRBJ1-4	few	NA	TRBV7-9	TGTGCCAGCGGCGTGGCAGGGCGAGGAGAAAAACTGTTTTTT	CASGVAGRGEKLFF
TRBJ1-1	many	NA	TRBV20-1	TGCAGTGCTCTGAACACTGAAGCTTTCTTT	CSALNTEAFF
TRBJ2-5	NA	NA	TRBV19	TGTGCCAGTAGTAAGAGTAATCAAGAGACCCAGTACTTC	CASSKSNQETQYF
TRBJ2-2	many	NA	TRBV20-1	TGCAGTGCCTACGCCGGGACGAACACCGGGGAGCTGTTTTTT	CSAYAGTNTGELFF
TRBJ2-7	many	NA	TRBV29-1	TGCAGCGTGTGGGACGGGACCTACGAGCAGTACTTC	CSVWDGTYEQYF
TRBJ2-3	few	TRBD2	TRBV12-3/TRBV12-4	TGTGCCAGCAACTGGGGGACTAGAACAGATACGCAGTATTTT	CASNWGTRTDTQYF
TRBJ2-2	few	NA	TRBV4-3	TGCGCCAGCAGCCAAGCTCCCGCAGGGCAGGGCACCGGGGAGCTGTTTTTT	CASSQAPAGQGTGELFF
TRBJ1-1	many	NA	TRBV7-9	TGTGCCAGCAGAGCCCCCCGGGCAAGTTTAATGAACACTGAAGCTTTCTTT	CASRAPRASLMNTEAFF
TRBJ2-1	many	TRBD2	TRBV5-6	TGTGCCAGCACCATGTTGGGGCGGGGGGTCAATGAGCAGTTCTTC	CASTMLGRGVNEQFF
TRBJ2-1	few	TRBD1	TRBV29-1	TGCAGCTCCCGGGACAGTAGAAATGAGCAGTTCTTC	CSSRDSRNEQFF
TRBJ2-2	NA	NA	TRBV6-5	TGTGCCAGCAGTCCCCCTGGCAGGGGAATAGCGAACACCGGGGAGCTGTTTTTT	CASSPPGRGIANTGELFF
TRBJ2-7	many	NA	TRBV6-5	TGTGCCAGCAGTTACTTTCGGCAGGCTACCTACGAGCAGTACTTC	CASSYFRQATYEQYF
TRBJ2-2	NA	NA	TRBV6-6	TGTGCCAGCAGTCCCACGGGGTTCACCGGGGAGCTGTTTTTT	CASSPTGFTGELFF
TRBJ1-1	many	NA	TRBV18	TGTGCCAGCTCACCACAGCGGGATTTGGAAGCTTTCTTT	CASSPQRDLEAFF
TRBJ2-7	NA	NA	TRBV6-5	TGTGCCAGCAGTTACTCGTACGGGAACTACGAGCAGTACTTC	CASSYSYGNYEQYF
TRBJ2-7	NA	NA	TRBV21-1	TGTGCCAGCAGCAAAACATTCGTAAACAGGGGCCCTACCTACGAGCAGTACTTC	CASSKTFVNRGPTYEQYF
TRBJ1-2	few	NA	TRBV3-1	TGTGCCAGCAGTCGTGGAGGGAACGGCTACACCTTC	CASSRGGNGYTF
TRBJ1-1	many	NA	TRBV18	TGTGCCAGCTCACCATTTCCAGCCACTGAAGCTTTCTTT	CASSPFPATEAFF
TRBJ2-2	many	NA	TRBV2	TGTGCCAGCAGTAGGAGAGTGGGGGGCAACACCGGGGAGCTGTTTTTT	CASSRRVGGNTGELFF
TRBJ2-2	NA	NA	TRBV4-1	TGCGCCAGCAGCCAAGTCATAGGGGAACCCGGGGAGCTGTTTTTT	CASSQVIGEPGELFF
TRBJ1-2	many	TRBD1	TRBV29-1	TGCAGTGTAATGCGACAGGGGGCTTTTGGCTACACCTTC	CSVMRQGAFGYTF
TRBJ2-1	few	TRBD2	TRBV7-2	TGTGCCAGCAGCTTAGGAGGACATCTCTTACTAGCGGAGCAGTTCTTC	CASSLGGHLLLAEQFF
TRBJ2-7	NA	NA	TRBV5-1	TGCGCCAGCAGCTTGGTAGGCTGGGAGCAGTACTTC	CASSLVGWEQYF
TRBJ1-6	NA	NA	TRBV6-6	TGTGCCAGCAGTTACTCGATCGATTCACCCCTCCACTTT	CASSYSIDSPLHF
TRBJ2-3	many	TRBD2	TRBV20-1	TGCAGTCCCGCCGGCGGGGGGGCTCCAGATACGCAGTATTTT	CSPAGGGAPDTQYF
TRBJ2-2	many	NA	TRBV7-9	TGTGCCAGCAGCTCCTCCCTTGCAGGGGTCGTTGGGATGAACACCGGGGAGCTGTTTTTT	CASSSSLAGVVGMNTGELFF
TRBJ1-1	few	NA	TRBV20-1	TGCAGTGCTCCTGACCCCTATTCGGTAGCTTTCTTT	CSAPDPYSVAFF
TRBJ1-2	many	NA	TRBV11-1	TGTGCCAGCAGCTTTTCAGACTATGGCTACACCTTC	CASSFSDYGYTF
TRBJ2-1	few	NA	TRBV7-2	TGTGCCAGCAGCTTAGCGCACGGGAAATACAATGAGCAGTTCTTC	CASSLAHGKYNEQFF
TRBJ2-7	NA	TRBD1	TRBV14	TGTGCCAGCAGCCGAACAGGGGCCCTGCAGTCCTACGAGCAGTACTTC	CASSRTGALQSYEQYF
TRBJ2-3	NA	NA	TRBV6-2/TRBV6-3	TGTGCCAGCACCCAAGGGACAGATACGCAGTATTTT	CASTQGTDTQYF
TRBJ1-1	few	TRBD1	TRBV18	TGTGCCAGCTCACCCCTTGGGACAGTCGGTGAAGCTTTCTTT	CASSPLGTVGEAFF